Listed below are T cell receptor beta chains from one sample, sequenced in a study of blood T cell repertoires in COVID-19. The table came from immunoSEQ multiplex PCR; TCRdb's copy has only in-frame clones and leaves some out. The table has 300,000 to 350,000 clones, roughly 89% seen once. Sequenced sample: PBMCs or T cells enriched from blood (not recorded which). The receptors come from a woman younger than 35 who had recovered from COVID-19. Each CDR3 is given with its conserved first and last residue. Fields, in order: V gene, J gene, clone size, D gene, CDR3 length, CDR3 DNA, CDR3 protein. D genes are given only for firm matches. Only part of the rows carry a size: once, few, many, or a class if the clone is expanded.

V gene: TRBV10-2
J gene: TRBJ1-1
clone size: few
D gene: TRBD1
CDR3 length: 14
CDR3 DNA: TGCGCCAGCAGTGGGGGAAGGGGGCAGGCTGAAGCTTTCTTT
CDR3 protein: CASSGGRGQAEAFF

V gene: TRBV3-1/TRBV3-2
J gene: TRBJ2-1
clone size: .
D gene: .
CDR3 length: 13
CDR3 DNA: TGTGCCAGCAGCCCCCGGTCGATGAATGAGCAGTTCTTC
CDR3 protein: CASSPRSMNEQFF

V gene: TRBV7-8
J gene: TRBJ2-5
clone size: .
D gene: .
CDR3 length: 14
CDR3 DNA: TGTGCCAGCAGCTTTTCACTCCCCTCTTCGACCCAGTACTTC
CDR3 protein: CASSFSLPSSTQYF

V gene: TRBV28
J gene: TRBJ2-7
clone size: .
D gene: .
CDR3 length: 14
CDR3 DNA: TGTGCCGGGGTCTTAGAGGGCTTGCTCTACGAGCAGTACTTC
CDR3 protein: CAGVLEGLLYEQYF

V gene: TRBV5-6
J gene: TRBJ1-2
clone size: .
D gene: TRBD1
CDR3 length: 11
CDR3 DNA: TGTGCCAGCAGCTTGGACAGGGGCCACACCTTC
CDR3 protein: CASSLDRGHTF

V gene: TRBV5-1
J gene: TRBJ1-4
clone size: .
D gene: TRBD1
CDR3 length: 14
CDR3 DNA: TGCGCCAGCAGCCAAGGGGGCTTTGATGAAAAACTGTTTTTT
CDR3 protein: CASSQGGFDEKLFF

V gene: TRBV12-3/TRBV12-4
J gene: TRBJ1-1
clone size: .
D gene: .
CDR3 length: 12
CDR3 DNA: TGTGCCAGCAGTTTCGGGAGAACTGAAGCTTTCTTT
CDR3 protein: CASSFGRTEAFF

V gene: TRBV19
J gene: TRBJ2-3
clone size: .
D gene: .
CDR3 length: 15
CDR3 DNA: TGTGCCAGTAGTATGGGACTGGGGCCCCCCGATACGCAGTATTTT
CDR3 protein: CASSMGLGPPDTQYF

V gene: TRBV19
J gene: TRBJ1-2
clone size: .
D gene: .
CDR3 length: 12
CDR3 DNA: TGTGCCAGTCGAACAGAGAACTATGGCTACACCTTC
CDR3 protein: CASRTENYGYTF

V gene: TRBV7-3
J gene: TRBJ2-3
clone size: .
D gene: TRBD2
CDR3 length: 14
CDR3 DNA: TGTGCAGTAAACGACCCTAGCGGCGGCGATACGCAGTATTTT
CDR3 protein: CAVNDPSGGDTQYF

V gene: TRBV7-8
J gene: TRBJ2-1
clone size: few
D gene: .
CDR3 length: 16
CDR3 DNA: TGTGCCAGCAGCTTAGTAGACAGGGACTTTTCGGATGAGCAGTTCTTC
CDR3 protein: CASSLVDRDFSDEQFF

V gene: TRBV7-2
J gene: TRBJ1-6
clone size: .
D gene: TRBD1
CDR3 length: 16
CDR3 DNA: TGTGCCAGCAGCACAGGGGGGACCTCCTATAATTCACCCCTCCACTTT
CDR3 protein: CASSTGGTSYNSPLHF

V gene: TRBV19
J gene: TRBJ1-2
clone size: .
D gene: TRBD1
CDR3 length: 14
CDR3 DNA: TGTGCCAGTAGCCCGGACAGGGAGTACTATGGCTACACCTTC
CDR3 protein: CASSPDREYYGYTF

V gene: TRBV7-3
J gene: TRBJ2-5
clone size: few
D gene: .
CDR3 length: 14
CDR3 DNA: TGTGCCAGCAGCGCGGGGGCCGGTCGGGAGACCCAGTACTTC
CDR3 protein: CASSAGAGRETQYF

V gene: TRBV19
J gene: TRBJ1-2
clone size: .
D gene: TRBD1
CDR3 length: 14
CDR3 DNA: TGTGCCAGTACGACCGGGACAGGGGGCTGGGGCTACACCTTC
CDR3 protein: CASTTGTGGWGYTF

V gene: TRBV5-1
J gene: TRBJ2-1
clone size: .
D gene: .
CDR3 length: 16
CDR3 DNA: TGCGCCAGCAGCTTGGCCCCGGGATCCACCTACAATGAGCAGTTCTTC
CDR3 protein: CASSLAPGSTYNEQFF

V gene: TRBV4-1
J gene: TRBJ2-5
clone size: .
D gene: TRBD2
CDR3 length: 20
CDR3 DNA: TGCGCCAGCAGCCCAAAAAGATCTGAGCGGGGGGACCACCTCCCAGGGACCCAGTACTTC
CDR3 protein: CASSPKRSERGDHLPGTQYF

V gene: TRBV3-1/TRBV3-2
J gene: TRBJ2-2
clone size: .
D gene: TRBD2
CDR3 length: 13
CDR3 DNA: TGTGCCAGCTCTCTAGCGGGGACCGGGGAGCTGTTTTTT
CDR3 protein: CASSLAGTGELFF

V gene: TRBV4-2
J gene: TRBJ2-1
clone size: .
D gene: TRBD2
CDR3 length: 16
CDR3 DNA: TGTGCCAGCAGCCAAGATTACCAGCGGGGGGCCGGGAGGCAGTTCTTC
CDR3 protein: CASSQDYQRGAGRQFF

V gene: TRBV4-3
J gene: TRBJ1-2
clone size: .
D gene: .
CDR3 length: 14
CDR3 DNA: TGCGCCAGCAGCCAAGAAGCCCGACTTTATGGCTACACCTTC
CDR3 protein: CASSQEARLYGYTF

V gene: TRBV27
J gene: TRBJ2-1
clone size: .
D gene: .
CDR3 length: 12
CDR3 DNA: TGTGCCAGCAGTTTCACTCCGGATGAGCAGTTCTTC
CDR3 protein: CASSFTPDEQFF

V gene: TRBV3-1/TRBV3-2
J gene: TRBJ2-7
clone size: .
D gene: TRBD1
CDR3 length: 14
CDR3 DNA: TGTGCCAGCAGCCAAGATAAACAGGGGCACGAGCAGTACTTC
CDR3 protein: CASSQDKQGHEQYF

V gene: TRBV15
J gene: TRBJ2-2
clone size: .
D gene: .
CDR3 length: 15
CDR3 DNA: TGTGCCACCAGCAGAGGACTCCTGGGCACCGGGGAGCTGTTTTTT
CDR3 protein: CATSRGLLGTGELFF

V gene: TRBV4-1
J gene: TRBJ1-2
clone size: few
D gene: TRBD1
CDR3 length: 15
CDR3 DNA: TGCGCCAGCAGCCAAGTGGGACCACAGGGGAATGGCTACACCTTC
CDR3 protein: CASSQVGPQGNGYTF

V gene: TRBV6-2/TRBV6-3
J gene: TRBJ1-2
clone size: .
D gene: TRBD1
CDR3 length: 17
CDR3 DNA: TGTGCCAGCAGCAGGAGGGGACAGACCAAAACCTACTATGGCTACACCTTC
CDR3 protein: CASSRRGQTKTYYGYTF

V gene: TRBV10-3
J gene: TRBJ2-7
clone size: .
D gene: TRBD2
CDR3 length: 15
CDR3 DNA: TGTGCCATCAGTGATGTCAGGGACTACTCCTACGAGCAGTACTTC
CDR3 protein: CAISDVRDYSYEQYF

V gene: TRBV27
J gene: TRBJ2-3
clone size: .
D gene: TRBD2
CDR3 length: 15
CDR3 DNA: TGTGCCAGCAGTCTAAGCGGGAGGGTTGCAGATACGCAGTATTTT
CDR3 protein: CASSLSGRVADTQYF

V gene: TRBV7-9
J gene: TRBJ1-4
clone size: .
D gene: TRBD1
CDR3 length: 14
CDR3 DNA: TGTGCCAGCAGCCCGTCAGGGGGCGCGGGAAAACTGTTTTTT
CDR3 protein: CASSPSGGAGKLFF

V gene: TRBV4-1
J gene: TRBJ1-3
clone size: .
D gene: .
CDR3 length: 13
CDR3 DNA: TGCGCCAGCAGCCAAGAACAGGGAAACACCATATATTTT
CDR3 protein: CASSQEQGNTIYF

V gene: TRBV7-3
J gene: TRBJ1-2
clone size: .
D gene: .
CDR3 length: 13
CDR3 DNA: TGTGCCAGCATAAGCCGCGGGAGATATGGCTACACCTTC
CDR3 protein: CASISRGRYGYTF

V gene: TRBV4-3
J gene: TRBJ1-1
clone size: .
D gene: .
CDR3 length: 16
CDR3 DNA: TGCGCCAGCAGCCAAGATCTGACAGGTAGGGACACTGAAGCTTTCTTT
CDR3 protein: CASSQDLTGRDTEAFF

V gene: TRBV28
J gene: TRBJ2-7
clone size: .
D gene: .
CDR3 length: 14
CDR3 DNA: TGTGCCAGCAGTTTGCGGGACAGCAGTTACGAGCAGTACTTC
CDR3 protein: CASSLRDSSYEQYF

V gene: TRBV3-1/TRBV3-2
J gene: TRBJ1-2
clone size: .
D gene: .
CDR3 length: 17
CDR3 DNA: TGTGCCAGCAGCCAAGTCCTCGGGTGGGGGGACAACTATGGCTACACCTTC
CDR3 protein: CASSQVLGWGDNYGYTF

V gene: TRBV4-3
J gene: TRBJ2-1
clone size: .
D gene: .
CDR3 length: 17
CDR3 DNA: TGCGCCAGCAGCCAATACATTAGCGGCGGTACCTACAATGAGCAGTTCTTC
CDR3 protein: CASSQYISGGTYNEQFF

V gene: TRBV10-3
J gene: TRBJ2-1
clone size: .
D gene: .
CDR3 length: 19
CDR3 DNA: TGTGCCATCAGTGATTCCAGGACTCGTCAATTAGGAGAGGACAATGAGCAGTTCTTC
CDR3 protein: CAISDSRTRQLGEDNEQFF

V gene: TRBV7-9
J gene: TRBJ2-7
clone size: .
D gene: .
CDR3 length: 14
CDR3 DNA: TGTGCCAGCAGCTTGGGGACTGTAGCCTACGAGCAGTACTTC
CDR3 protein: CASSLGTVAYEQYF

V gene: TRBV9
J gene: TRBJ1-2
clone size: .
D gene: .
CDR3 length: 16
CDR3 DNA: TGTGCCAGCAGCGTAGCTCCCTTTGCGGGGAGCTATGGCTACACCTTC
CDR3 protein: CASSVAPFAGSYGYTF

V gene: TRBV11-2
J gene: TRBJ2-1
clone size: .
D gene: TRBD2
CDR3 length: 19
CDR3 DNA: TGTGCCAGCAGCTTAGACCTCAGCCTAGCGGGGAGCTCCTACAATGAGCAGTTCTTC
CDR3 protein: CASSLDLSLAGSSYNEQFF

V gene: TRBV27
J gene: TRBJ1-1
clone size: once
D gene: .
CDR3 length: 15
CDR3 DNA: TGTGCCAGCAGTTTAGTCGGGACATTGAACACTGAAGCTTTCTTT
CDR3 protein: CASSLVGTLNTEAFF

V gene: TRBV5-1
J gene: TRBJ2-3
clone size: .
D gene: .
CDR3 length: 15
CDR3 DNA: TGCGCCAGCAGCTTGGCCTACTCCAGCACAGATACGCAGTATTTT
CDR3 protein: CASSLAYSSTDTQYF

V gene: TRBV29-1
J gene: TRBJ2-2
clone size: .
D gene: TRBD1
CDR3 length: 13
CDR3 DNA: TGCAGCGTAGCAAGGGGGCAGGGCGGGGAGCTGTTTTTT
CDR3 protein: CSVARGQGGELFF

V gene: TRBV7-9
J gene: TRBJ2-7
clone size: .
D gene: .
CDR3 length: 14
CDR3 DNA: TGTGCCAGCAGCTTATCCGGGAGAGAGGACGAGCAGTACTTC
CDR3 protein: CASSLSGREDEQYF

V gene: TRBV14
J gene: TRBJ1-3
clone size: .
D gene: .
CDR3 length: 16
CDR3 DNA: TGTGCCAGCAGCTCTCACAGGGTTTCTGCTGGAAACACCATATATTTT
CDR3 protein: CASSSHRVSAGNTIYF

V gene: TRBV18
J gene: TRBJ2-4
clone size: once
D gene: .
CDR3 length: 15
CDR3 DNA: TGTGCCAGCTCACCAGGGCAGGTCAGTCAAAACATTCAGTACTTC
CDR3 protein: CASSPGQVSQNIQYF

V gene: TRBV28
J gene: TRBJ1-2
clone size: .
D gene: .
CDR3 length: 15
CDR3 DNA: TGTGCCAGCAGCGCCTCAGGTACCTTGGGCTATGGCTACACCTTC
CDR3 protein: CASSASGTLGYGYTF

V gene: TRBV7-2
J gene: TRBJ2-1
clone size: .
D gene: TRBD2
CDR3 length: 15
CDR3 DNA: TGTGCCAGCAGCTTAGGCGGGAGCACCTACAATGAGCAGTTCTTC
CDR3 protein: CASSLGGSTYNEQFF

V gene: TRBV19
J gene: TRBJ1-1
clone size: once
D gene: TRBD1
CDR3 length: 14
CDR3 DNA: TGTGCCAGTAGTCCATGGGACAGCTACACTGAAGCTTTCTTT
CDR3 protein: CASSPWDSYTEAFF

V gene: TRBV6-2/TRBV6-3
J gene: TRBJ1-1
clone size: .
D gene: .
CDR3 length: 13
CDR3 DNA: TGTGCCAGCAGTTACTCACAGAACACTGAAGCTTTCTTT
CDR3 protein: CASSYSQNTEAFF

V gene: TRBV7-2
J gene: TRBJ1-2
clone size: .
D gene: TRBD1
CDR3 length: 15
CDR3 DNA: TGTGCCAGCAGCCCTGGGACAGGGGGTACCTATGGCTACACCTTC
CDR3 protein: CASSPGTGGTYGYTF

V gene: TRBV9
J gene: TRBJ1-2
clone size: .
D gene: .
CDR3 length: 15
CDR3 DNA: TGTGCCAGCAGCCCCAGCCAGGCCCAGAAAAATGGCTACACCTTC
CDR3 protein: CASSPSQAQKNGYTF

V gene: TRBV6-2/TRBV6-3
J gene: TRBJ1-2
clone size: .
D gene: .
CDR3 length: 11
CDR3 DNA: TGTGCCAGCAGTTATAGCTTGGGCTACACCTTC
CDR3 protein: CASSYSLGYTF

V gene: TRBV30
J gene: TRBJ2-1
clone size: .
D gene: .
CDR3 length: 11
CDR3 DNA: TGTGCCTGGAGAGGGGTCCATGAGCAGTTCTTC
CDR3 protein: CAWRGVHEQFF

V gene: TRBV27
J gene: TRBJ1-2
clone size: .
D gene: .
CDR3 length: 14
CDR3 DNA: TGTGCCAGCAGCTCGGCGACAGGTCTGAGGGGCTACACCTTC
CDR3 protein: CASSSATGLRGYTF

V gene: TRBV5-1
J gene: TRBJ1-4
clone size: .
D gene: .
CDR3 length: 13
CDR3 DNA: TGCGCCAGCGGCGGGGGTTCTGGGGAAAAACTGTTTTTT
CDR3 protein: CASGGGSGEKLFF